Listed here are 21 T cell receptor beta chains from one sample, sequenced in a study of blood T cell repertoires in COVID-19. TCRdb's copy holds only in-frame clones and misses some; the assay was immunoSEQ multiplex PCR. The table includes under 150,000 clones, roughly three quarters detected once. The sample was peripheral blood. The source is a man older than 75 with acute or convalescent COVID-19.

The chain uses TRBV18 and TRBJ1-4, with 8 bases that match TRBD1. V shed 4 bases and J 5 bases; nucleotides not matched to a gene: 15. This CDR3 comprises 18 residues. The germline V gene encodes CDR1 KGHSH and CDR2 LQKENI. CDR3 sequence: CASSHSGTGLNPNEKLFF. CDR3 sequence (DNA): TGTGCCAGCTCACACAGCGGGACAGGTCTAAACCCGAATGAAAAACTGTTTTTT.

The table lists this clone with a few counts. The genes are TRBV7-2 and TRBJ1-4; D call uncertain. Trimming took off 1 base at V and 5 bases at J, with 8 bases between the two ends. The CDR3 length is 14 residues. CDR1 is SGHTA and CDR2 is FQGNSA in the germline V gene. The CDR3 region has the DNA TGTGCCAGCAGCTTAGTAGCTGGGAATGAAAAACTGTTTTTT. It specifies CASSLVAGNEKLFF.

The V call is TRBV19, the J call TRBJ2-1; 8 bases line up with TRBD2. Germline V CDR1 and CDR2: LNHDA, SQIVND (reference sequence). Losses at the gene ends were 4 bases for V and 6 bases for J; bases not matched to a gene: 11. The CDR3 is made up of 16 amino acids. The CDR3 is CASSTRTSMLGNEQFF. The DNA of the CDR3 is TGTGCCAGTAGTACCCGGACTAGCATGTTGGGCAATGAGCAGTTCTTC.

The chain links TRBV5-1 to TRBJ1-2; 7 bases align to TRBD1. The CDR3 loop spans 15 amino acids. Germline values: CDR1 SGHRS, CDR2 YFSETQ. V was clipped by 0 bases and J by 8 bases; unmatched bases: 10. The CDR3 protein is CASSLGDSPGQGYTF. CDR3 DNA sequence: TGCGCCAGCAGCTTGGGGGACAGCCCCGGGCAGGGCTACACCTTC.

V gene TRBV3-1 (or the pseudogene TRBV3-2) combines with J gene TRBJ1-3, with D uncertain. The CDR3 is made up of 14 amino acids. V lost 6 bases and J 3 bases, leaving 12 bases between the germline ends. Germline assignment: CDR1 LGHDT and CDR2 YNNKEL (reference sequence). CDR3 sequence reads: CASSPGLRGNTIYF. The CDR3 DNA reads TGTGCCAGCAGTCCAGGACTGCGTGGAAACACCATATATTTT.

The gene calls are TRBV29-1 and TRBJ1-2, with 8 positions matching TRBD1. The V gene end was trimmed by 3 bases and the J gene end by 4 bases; junction bases not matched to a gene: 1. The CDR3 length is 12 residues. In germline, CDR1 is SQVTM, CDR2 ANQGSEA. The CDR3 region is CSVDGQGYGYTF. Here the CDR3 DNA reads TGCAGCGTTGACGGACAGGGCTATGGCTACACCTTC.

V is TRBV12-5 and J is TRBJ1-4; 10 nucleotides agree with TRBD1. This CDR3 has 14 residues. Germline CDR1 reads LGHNT; CDR2 reads FRNRAP. The V and J ends lost 6 bases and 7 bases, in that order; junction bases with no gene match: 5. The CDR3 loop is CASGGTGVGEKLFF. DNA for the CDR3: TGTGCTAGTGGGGGGACAGGGGTGGGTGAAAAACTGTTTTTT.

V and J are TRBV6-6 and TRBJ1-5, with D unclear. CDR1 and CDR2 (germline): MNHNY, SVGAGI (reference sequence). V dropped 5 bases and J dropped 2 bases, with 7 bases sitting between them. The CDR3 consists of 13 residues. The CDR3 sequence: CASSERGNQPQHF. The CDR3 DNA reads as TGTGCCAGCAGTGAGAGGGGCAATCAGCCCCAGCATTTT.

V is TRBV4-1 and J is TRBJ2-7; maybe TRBD2 (5 bases). The CDR3 runs to 14 residues. CDR1 and CDR2 from the germline V gene are MGHRA and YSYEKL. Trimming stripped 0 bases from V and 3 bases from J, with 9 bases between. The CDR3 nucleotides are TGCGCCAGCAGCCAAGATAGCGTTGACTACGAGCAGTACTTC. It codes for CASSQDSVDYEQYF.

Here the CDR3 DNA reads TGTGCCAGTAGTATGATGGGACAATTAGGAGGAAGCTCCTATAATTCACCCCTCCACTTT. Translating gives CASSMMGQLGGSSYNSPLHF. The chain has TRBV19 and TRBJ1-6, with TRBD1 as a possible D gene (6 bases). V lost 3 bases, J lost 0 bases, and 21 bases lay in between. Germline V gene lookup returns CDR1 LNHDA and CDR2 SQIVND (reference sequence). The CDR3 totals 20 residues. Looking up the rest from reference TRBV19 and TRBJ1-6 gives the full variable domain: DGGITQSPKYLFRKEGQNVTLSCEQNLNHDAMYWYRQDPGQGLRLIYYSQIVNDFQKGDIAEGYSVSREKKESFPLTVTSAQKNPTAFYLCASSMMGQLGGSSYNSPLHFGNGTRLTVT.

The chain combines TRBV6-5 with TRBJ2-2; D is perhaps TRBD1 (5 bases). The CDR3 has 16 residues. V was trimmed by 4 bases and J by 7 bases, leaving 19 bases between them. From germline, CDR1 is MNHEY and CDR2 SVGAGI. CDR3 bases: TGTGCCAGCAGTTCCTCGAGGCAGGGTCGGGTCGGGGAGCTGTTTTTT. It codes for CASSSSRQGRVGELFF.

The CDR3 spells CASSLTGAGYGYTF. CDR3 nucleotides: TGTGCCAGCAGTTTAACAGGGGCCGGCTATGGCTACACCTTC. The genes are TRBV6-5 and TRBJ1-2, with TRBD1 matching 7 bases. CDR3 size: 14 residues. The trim removed 4 bases at V and 4 bases at J, leaving 6 bases unmatched. Looked up from germline, CDR1 is MNHEY and CDR2 is SVGAGI.

This chain joins TRBV28 and TRBJ1-4, with D possibly matching TRBD1 (6 bases). CDR1 is MDHEN, CDR2 SYDVKM, per germline. CDR3 length equals 14 residues. Trimming removed 6 bases at V and 4 bases at J, with 12 bases between. Here the CDR3 reads CASRPGHNNEKLFF. As DNA, the CDR3 is TGTGCCAGCAGACCGGGACACAATAATGAAAAACTGTTTTTT.

This chain links TRBV7-2 with TRBJ2-5; 7 nucleotides align to TRBD1. The CDR3 is 15 amino acids. Per germline, CDR1 SGHTA and CDR2 FQGNSA. V shed 8 bases, J shed 2 bases, and the junction held 11 bases outside the gene matches. As DNA, the CDR3 is TGTGCCAGCTGCACCCCCCGGACAGGACAAGAGACCCAGTACTTC. It yields the protein CASCTPRTGQETQYF. Full variable domain (remainder filled in from reference TRBV7-2 and TRBJ2-5): GAGVSQSPSNKVTEKGKDVELRCDPISGHTALYWYRQSLGQGLEFLIYFQGNSAPDKSGLPSDRFSAERTGGSVSTLTIQRTQQEDSAVYLCASCTPRTGQETQYFGPGTRLLVL.

V is TRBV10-1 and J is TRBJ1-1, with 7 positions matching TRBD1. With 2 bases clipped from V and 10 bases from J, the junction kept 10 bases outside the gene matches. This CDR3 contains 14 residues. Germline lookup yields CDR1 WNHNN and CDR2 SYGVQD (reference sequence). The CDR3 sequence: CASSEPGTDWGAFF. For the CDR3, the DNA is TGCGCCAGCAGTGAGCCTGGGACAGACTGGGGAGCTTTCTTT.

This clone showed up just a few times. CDR3 in DNA: TGTGCCACCAGTGATACAGGATTTAACTATGGCTACACCTTC. Encoded protein: CATSDTGFNYGYTF. This chain connects TRBV24-1 to TRBJ1-2, with a possible D match to TRBD1 (5 bases). Germline V gene lookup returns CDR1 KGHDR and CDR2 SFDVKD. The CDR3 spans 14 residues. Trimming shortened V by 3 bases and J by 1 base, and 8 bases separated the two germline ends.

The chain carries TRBV15 and TRBJ2-7, with D possibly TRBD2 on 6 matching bases. V was trimmed by 0 bases and J by 5 bases, leaving 17 bases between them. CDR1 LNHNV and CDR2 YYDKDF come from the germline V gene (reference sequence). The CDR3 extends over 16 amino acids. CDR3 residues: CATSRDYLGLMDEQYF. CDR3 bases: TGTGCCACCAGCAGAGATTATTTGGGACTGATGGACGAGCAGTACTTC.

The chain combines TRBV4-3 with TRBJ2-2, with D possibly TRBD1 on 6 matching bases. The CDR3 loop spans 16 amino acids. CDR1 is LGHNA, CDR2 YSLEER, per germline. The V end was cut by 0 bases, the J end by 0 bases, with 8 bases between. The CDR3: CASSQEDRPNTGELFF. In DNA form, the CDR3 reads TGCGCCAGCAGCCAAGAGGACAGACCGAACACCGGGGAGCTGTTTTTT.

The rearrangement joins TRBV5-4 to TRBJ2-3; no reliable D call. CDR1 and CDR2 (germline): SGHNT, YYREEE (reference sequence). V lost 0 bases to trimming and J lost 2 bases, with 13 bases between them. This CDR3 comprises 16 residues. As DNA, the CDR3 is TGTGCCAGCAGCTTGGGGCAGGTCCACACCACAGATACGCAGTATTTT. Its protein is CASSLGQVHTTDTQYF.

This chain links TRBV19 with TRBJ2-5; perhaps TRBD1 as D (7 bases). The tail of the sequence fits TRBJ2-7 better, so the J call may be wrong. There are 19 residues in the CDR3. Germline V gives CDR1 LNHDA, CDR2 SQIVND (reference sequence). The CDR3 region has the DNA TGTGCCAGTAGTACTAGGTCGGGACAGAGCCCCGGGGGATCCTACGAGCAGTACTTC. Protein product: CASSTRSGQSPGGSYEQYF.

V usage is TRBV2 and J usage is TRBJ2-1, with D possibly being TRBD2 (5 bases). Germline lookup yields CDR1 SNHLY and CDR2 FYNNEI. The CDR3 runs 13 residues. The V gene lost 0 bases and the J gene lost 7 bases, with 7 bases spanning the gap. The CDR3 coding sequence is TGTGCCAGCAGTGAAGCTCGAGGGAATGAGCAGTTCTTC. Translating gives CASSEARGNEQFF.